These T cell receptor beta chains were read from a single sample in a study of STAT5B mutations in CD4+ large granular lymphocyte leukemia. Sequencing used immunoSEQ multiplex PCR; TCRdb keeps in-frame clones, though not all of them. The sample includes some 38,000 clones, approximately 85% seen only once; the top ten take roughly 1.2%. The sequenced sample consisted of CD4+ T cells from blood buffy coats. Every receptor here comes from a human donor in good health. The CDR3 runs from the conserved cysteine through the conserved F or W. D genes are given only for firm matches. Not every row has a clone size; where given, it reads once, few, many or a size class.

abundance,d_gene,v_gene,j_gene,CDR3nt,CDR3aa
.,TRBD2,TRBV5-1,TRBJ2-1,TGCGCCAGCAGCGGGACTAGCGGTTCCTACAATGAGCAGTTCTTC,CASSGTSGSYNEQFF
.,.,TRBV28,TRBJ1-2,TGTGCCAGCAGGGAGAACTATGGCTACACCTTC,CASRENYGYTF
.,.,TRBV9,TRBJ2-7,TGTGCCAGCAGCTCAACCGGGACTCTCTCCTACGAGCAGTACTTC,CASSSTGTLSYEQYF
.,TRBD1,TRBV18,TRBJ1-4,TGTGCCAGCTCACCACTACAGGGGAGGGATGAAAAACTGTTTTTT,CASSPLQGRDEKLFF
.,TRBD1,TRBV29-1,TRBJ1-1,TGCAGCATCGACAGGGGGGTCGCGGCTTTCTTT,CSIDRGVAAFF
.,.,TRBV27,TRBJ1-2,TGTGCCAGCAGTCCTCGGGTGGTAGACTATGGCTACACCTTC,CASSPRVVDYGYTF
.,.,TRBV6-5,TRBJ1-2,TGTGCCAGCAGTTACTCGAGAGGTCACAGGGTCTATGGCTACACCTTC,CASSYSRGHRVYGYTF
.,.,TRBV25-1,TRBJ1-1,TGTGCCAGCAGTGTCCTGGACGGTGAAGCTTTCTTT,CASSVLDGEAFF
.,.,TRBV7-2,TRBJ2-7,TGTGCCAGCAGCTTAGTCCTGGGCAGGGTCGGAGGGGAGCAGTACTTC,CASSLVLGRVGGEQYF
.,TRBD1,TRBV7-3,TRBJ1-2,TGTGCCAGCAGCCCACAAGTGGGGGACAGGGCTGGCTACACCTTC,CASSPQVGDRAGYTF
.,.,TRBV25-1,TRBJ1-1,TGTGCCAGCAGTGTTGCCGGGACATTCAGGGGCACTGAAGCTTTCTTT,CASSVAGTFRGTEAFF
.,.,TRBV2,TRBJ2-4,TGTGCCAGCATCACTACCGGGTTAGCCAAAAACATTCAGTACTTC,CASITTGLAKNIQYF
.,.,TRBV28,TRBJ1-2,TGTGCCAGCAGCTTCCCGGAGTTACTCCCCTATGGCTACACCTTC,CASSFPELLPYGYTF
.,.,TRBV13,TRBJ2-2,TGTGCCAGCAGCTTAGGCCTAAGGGGGGCCCAGAACACCGGGGAGCTGTTTTTT,CASSLGLRGAQNTGELFF
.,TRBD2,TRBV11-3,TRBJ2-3,TGTGCCAGCAGCATAGGACTAGCGGGAGATGCAGATACGCAGTATTTT,CASSIGLAGDADTQYF
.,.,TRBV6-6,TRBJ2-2,TGTGCCAGCAGTTTCGGGGGCGGGATGACCGGGGAGCTGTTTTTT,CASSFGGGMTGELFF
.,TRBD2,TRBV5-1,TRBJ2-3,TGCGCCAGCAGCTCGGGTCCTAGCGGGGGAACAGATACGCAGTATTTT,CASSSGPSGGTDTQYF
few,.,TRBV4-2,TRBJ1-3,TGTGCCAGCAGCCAAGAAACCGGAAACACCATATATTTT,CASSQETGNTIYF
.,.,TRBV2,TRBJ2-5,TGTGCCAGCAGTTCGGACCAAGAGACCCAGTACTTC,CASSSDQETQYF
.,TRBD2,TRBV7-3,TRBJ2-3,TGTGCCAGCAGCTTAACCGGGACTAGCGGGGGGGGGTGGACAGATACGCAGTATTTT,CASSLTGTSGGGWTDTQYF
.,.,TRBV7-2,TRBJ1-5,TGTGCCAGCAGCTTAGATTGGGGATACAATCAGCCCCAGCATTTT,CASSLDWGYNQPQHF
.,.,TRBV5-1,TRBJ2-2,TGCGCCAGCAGCCCGGTGGAGGTTTGGGAGCTGTTTTTT,CASSPVEVWELFF
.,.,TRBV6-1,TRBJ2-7,TGTGCCAGCAGTGAAGCGCTCGTCTACGAGCAGTACTTC,CASSEALVYEQYF
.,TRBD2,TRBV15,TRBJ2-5,TGTGCCGCCAGCAGACCCCCGGGACTAGCGGGAAGGAAAGAGACCCAGTACTTC,CAASRPPGLAGRKETQYF
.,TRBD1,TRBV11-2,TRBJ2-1,TGTGCCAGCAGCCGAGGACAGGGTTACAATGAGCAGTTCTTC,CASSRGQGYNEQFF
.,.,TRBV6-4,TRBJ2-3,TGTGCCAGCAGTGACTCTTGGGTCGCAGATACGCAGTATTTT,CASSDSWVADTQYF
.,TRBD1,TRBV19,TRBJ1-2,TGTGCCAGTAGTATTGACAGGGATCGCTATGGCTACACCTTC,CASSIDRDRYGYTF
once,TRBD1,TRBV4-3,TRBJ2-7,TGCGCCAGCAGCCAAGGCTGGACAGGGGACTACGAGCAGTACTTC,CASSQGWTGDYEQYF
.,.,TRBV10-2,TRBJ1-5,TGCGCCAGCAGGGGGATGCTCAATCAGCCCCAGCATTTT,CASRGMLNQPQHF
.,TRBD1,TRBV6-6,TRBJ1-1,TGTGCCAGCAGCCCGCGGACAGGGGTGACTGAAGCTTTCTTT,CASSPRTGVTEAFF
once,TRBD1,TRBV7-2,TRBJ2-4,TGTGCCAGCAGCTCAGGTCCCGGGACAGGGTTTGCCAAAAACATTCAGTACTTC,CASSSGPGTGFAKNIQYF
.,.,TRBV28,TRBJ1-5,TGTGCCAGCAGTGATATGAAGCCTGGACTGTCTAGCAATCAGCCCCAGCATTTT,CASSDMKPGLSSNQPQHF
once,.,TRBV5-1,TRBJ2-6,TGCGCCAGCAGCTTGGAACCATTTAGTCTTTCTGGGGCCAACGTCCTGACTTTC,CASSLEPFSLSGANVLTF
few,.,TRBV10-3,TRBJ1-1,TGTGCCATCAGTGGGACGGTGAACACTGAAGCTTTCTTT,CAISGTVNTEAFF
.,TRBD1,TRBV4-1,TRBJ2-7,TGCGCCAGCAGCCAAGAAGGAAGGGACAGGGGGCTATTGTACGAGCAGTACTTC,CASSQEGRDRGLLYEQYF
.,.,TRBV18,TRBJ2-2,TGTGCCAGCTCACGAGAAGTGAACACCGGGGAGCTGTTTTTT,CASSREVNTGELFF
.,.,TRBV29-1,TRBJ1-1,TGCAGCGCCACGGGAGGGCCAAAAGCTTTCTTT,CSATGGPKAFF
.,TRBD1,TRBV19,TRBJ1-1,TGTGCCAGTAGTATGGGAGACAGGGGAGAAGCTTTCTTT,CASSMGDRGEAFF
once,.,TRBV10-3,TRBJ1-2,TGTGCCATCACCCCAGGGCCCTATGGCTACACCTTC,CAITPGPYGYTF
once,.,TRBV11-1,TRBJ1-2,TGTGCCAGCACCCAACAGGAGGAAGGCTACACCTTC,CASTQQEEGYTF
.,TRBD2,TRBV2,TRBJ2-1,TGTGCCAGCAGTGTGACTAGCGGGGGGGCTGATGAGCAGTTCTTC,CASSVTSGGADEQFF
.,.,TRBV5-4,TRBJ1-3,TGTGCCAGCAGCGGAGGCGGTACCTCTGGAAACACCATATATTTT,CASSGGGTSGNTIYF
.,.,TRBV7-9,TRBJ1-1,TGTGCCAGCAGCTTAGGGTCAGGGGAGATTGCTGAAGCTTTCTTT,CASSLGSGEIAEAFF
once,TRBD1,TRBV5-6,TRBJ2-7,TGTGCCAGCAGCTACCAGCTACCTGACAGGGGGCAATTTTACGAGCAGTACTTC,CASSYQLPDRGQFYEQYF
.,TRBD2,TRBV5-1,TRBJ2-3,TGCGCCAGCAGCTCACCCCCGGGACTAGCGGGTGTTAGCACAGATACGCAGTATTTT,CASSSPPGLAGVSTDTQYF
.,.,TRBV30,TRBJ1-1,TGTGCCTGGAGTCGAAACTCCGGGATCACTGAAGCTTTCTTT,CAWSRNSGITEAFF
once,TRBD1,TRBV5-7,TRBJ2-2,TGTGCCAGCAGTCGTGGACAGGGGTACACCGGGGAGCTGTTTTTT,CASSRGQGYTGELFF